This note documents a single T cell receptor beta chain sequence. Its antigen is not known. These data are taken from a study of Ad26.COV2.S vaccination and SARS-CoV-2 variants. Treatment denoted: roughly 20 received Ad26.COV2.S at low or high dose, single or two shots; about 5 received placebo; per-sample allocation not given. Samples were taken on day 63 after the first vaccine or placebo injection. Spike of the Wuhan-strain SARS-CoV-2 was expressed by an Ad26 vector, which formed the vaccine. The study's findings and limits: Non-spike TCR breadth showed similarity between vaccine and placebo recipients.

The ends lost 3 bases at V and 0 bases at J; junction bases unmatched: 10. The CDR3 length is 17 residues. Per germline, CDR1 SGHTS and CDR2 YDEGEE. Assay: immunoSEQ multiplex PCR; the TCRdb copy retains only in-frame clones and omits some. The repertoire includes about 470,000 clones, about 90% of them detected once, and about 4.4% sits in the top ten. The sequence was obtained from a person aged 18-65 years who received the Ad26.COV2.S COVID-19 vaccine or a placebo. The chain recombines TRBV5-8 with TRBJ2-7; 9 bases map to TRBD2. Sequencing used peripheral blood, obtained in a trial of Ad26.COV2.S vaccine versus placebo. This CDR3 is CASSSRELAGSSYEQYF. In DNA form, the CDR3 reads TGTGCCAGCAGCTCCCGTGAACTAGCGGGTTCCTCCTACGAGCAGTACTTC.